Sequencing of this T cell receptor beta chain was carried out in a study of human T cells and chemical hapten exposure (dated by TCRdb to about 2021). In the study overall: The libraries were sequenced as a pool, and the TCR yield per sample differed mostly because of small variations in library volumes within the pool. The study tracked peripheral blood TCR repertoire changes in vivo during primary and secondary sensitization to the hapten diphenylcyclopropenone (DPC) in alopecia patients. Each blood RNA sample was used to sequence both TCR alpha and TCR beta chains. General conclusions and limits of the study: No change with DPC sensitization was found in the number of TCRs above 1 in 1000 frequency, and no evidence of global repertoire structure alterations was found. After repeated subsampling, the strength of the expansion versus patch-test correlation and the threshold at which it became significant changed.

The time point label of this sample denotes: healthy volunteer bleed at 2 weeks. Total RNA was extracted from unfractionated whole blood collected in Tempus Blood RNA tubes. Roughly 5 healthy volunteers served as TCR sequencing controls and were bled at day 0, 2 weeks and 6 weeks. CDR1 and CDR2 are read off the germline V gene as SGHRS and YFSETQ. The CDR3, from cysteine to phenylalanine, totals 15 residues. The read is trimmed to its CDR3 DNA, 45 bases read in frame from base 1. V and J lose 1 base and 1 base, and a span of 9 bases separates them. For this clonotype: The antigen this receptor binds is unknown. The input lacks base qualities; no much larger clone sits a single base away.

Library prep was done by RACE. The instrument given in TCRdb is NextSeq 500. Library preparation attached unique molecular identifiers to individual cDNA molecules for quantitative, reproducible TCR counting. On the study's bioinformatics: Samples had a median of 95,638 TCRs, with a range from roughly 20,000 to 700,000. V, J and CDR3 annotation of the TCR reads was performed with the Decombinator software suite. For PS versus PT1 abundance plots, all samples were subsampled to the same number of TCRs (28,000). TCRs were defined as expanded if absent before sensitization and observed at least eight times at the 2-week time point. TCRdb itself trimmed the public reads at Q25 with fastp, ran MiXCR and retained productive beta chains. Identical CDR3 protein sequences are pooled into one entry, listed with their most common genes and DNA. The V and J calls and clone size are TCRdb's, not the authors'. This sample holds about 130,000 distinct CDR3 sequences; approximately 9.5% were observed only once. The top ten clones comprise about 2% of the sample.

Sequencing used whole blood. The chain links TRBV5-1 with TRBJ1-5; matching of 5 bases hints at TRBD1 as the D gene. This TCR was sampled from a male donor in good health. Some clones in this sample may be carry-over from other donors' samples. CDR3 protein: CASSLQGGSNQPQHF. The sequenced DNA is TGCGCCAGCAGCTTGCAGGGAGGAAGCAATCAGCCCCAGCATTTT.